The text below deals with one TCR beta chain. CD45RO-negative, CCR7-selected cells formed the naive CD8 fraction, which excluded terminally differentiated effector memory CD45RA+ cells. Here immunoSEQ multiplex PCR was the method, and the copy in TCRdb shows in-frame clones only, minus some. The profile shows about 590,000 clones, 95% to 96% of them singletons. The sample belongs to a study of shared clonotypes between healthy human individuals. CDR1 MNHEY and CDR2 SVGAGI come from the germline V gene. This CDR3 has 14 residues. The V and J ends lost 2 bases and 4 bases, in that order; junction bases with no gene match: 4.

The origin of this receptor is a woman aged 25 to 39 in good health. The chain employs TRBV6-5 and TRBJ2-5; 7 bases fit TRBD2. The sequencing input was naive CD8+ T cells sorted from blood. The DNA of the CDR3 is TGTGCCAGCAGTTACGGGCCGGGGGGAGAGACCCAGTACTTC. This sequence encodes CASSYGPGGETQYF.